There are a few counts of the clone carrying this T cell receptor beta chain. Original processing methods: From reference gene primer amplification, estimates of nucleated cell counts were derived. Sequencing used immunoSEQ multiplex PCR; TCRdb keeps in-frame clones, though not all of them. That table furnishes V, J and clone size, whereas the DNA furnished D and trimming. Of roughly 220,000 clones listed, 70% to 90% are singletons. The data derive from a study of blood T cell repertoires in COVID-19. The wider study: Sites across the United States, Italy and Spain contributed samples from acute and convalescent COVID-19. T cells, B-cell-depleted T cells, or PBMCs provided the cDNA or gDNA that served as material.

The sequence derives from a man aged 25 to 45 who had recovered from COVID-19. The sample was peripheral blood.

CDR3 region: CASSAGQFYSNQPQHF. The CDR3, as DNA: TGTGCCAGCAGTGCTGGACAGTTTTATAGCAATCAGCCCCAGCATTTT. The chain joins TRBV6-1 to TRBJ1-5; D is possibly TRBD1 (6 bases). Germline values: CDR1 MNHNS, CDR2 SASEGT. Trimming took 4 bases from V and 0 from J, leaving 13 bases between them. CDR3 size: 16 residues.